This TCR beta chain comes out of a study of blood T cell repertoires in COVID-19. This CDR3 spans 23 amino acids. V lost 3 bases and J lost 1; bases outside the gene matches: 23. The V gene's germline CDR1 is SGHRS and CDR2 YFSETQ. This table comes from immunoSEQ multiplex PCR, and its TCRdb copy is limited to in-frame clones, with some not included. The top ten clones hold around 2% of a sample with about 250,000 clones, around nine tenths of them seen once. The V and J genes are TRBV5-1 and TRBJ1-5, with 12 bases matching TRBD1. Input material: PBMCs or T cells enriched from blood (not recorded which). The TCR comes from a young woman who had recovered from COVID-19. This chain's CDR3 is CASSSLLRDRGRKADESNQPQHF. In DNA, the CDR3 is TGCGCCAGCAGCTCGCTCCTCCGGGACAGGGGGCGGAAAGCTGATGAAAGCAATCAGCCCCAGCATTTT.